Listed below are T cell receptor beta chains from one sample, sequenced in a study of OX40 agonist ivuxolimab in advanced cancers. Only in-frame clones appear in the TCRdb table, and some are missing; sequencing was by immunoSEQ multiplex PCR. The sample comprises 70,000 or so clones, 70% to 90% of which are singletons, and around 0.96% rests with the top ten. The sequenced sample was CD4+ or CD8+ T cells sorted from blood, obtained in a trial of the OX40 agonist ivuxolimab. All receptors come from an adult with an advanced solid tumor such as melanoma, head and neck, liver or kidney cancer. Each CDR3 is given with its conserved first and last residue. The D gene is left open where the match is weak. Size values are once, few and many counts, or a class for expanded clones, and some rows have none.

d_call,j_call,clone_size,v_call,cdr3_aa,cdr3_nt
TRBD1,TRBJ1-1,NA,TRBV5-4,CASSPRDRSAEAFF,TGTGCCAGCAGCCCCCGGGACAGGTCCGCTGAAGCTTTCTTT
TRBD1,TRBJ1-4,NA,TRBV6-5,CASSYSAGGNEKLFF,TGTGCCAGCAGTTACTCGGCAGGGGGTAATGAAAAACTGTTTTTT
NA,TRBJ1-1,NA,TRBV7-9,CASSFQTGTNTEAFF,TGTGCCAGCAGCTTCCAAACAGGGACGAACACTGAAGCTTTCTTT
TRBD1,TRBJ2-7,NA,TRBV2,CASTLRTGRGEQYF,TGTGCCAGCACCCTCCGGACAGGGCGGGGAGAGCAGTACTTC
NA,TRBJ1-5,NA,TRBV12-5,CASGLVFGFQPQHF,TGTGCTAGTGGTTTGGTATTCGGTTTTCAGCCCCAGCATTTT
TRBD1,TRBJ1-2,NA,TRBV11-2,CASSLVAGTGGGGYTF,TGTGCCAGCAGCTTAGTGGCCGGAACAGGGGGCGGGGGCTACACCTTC
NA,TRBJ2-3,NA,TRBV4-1,CASATGPNTDTQYF,TGCGCCAGCGCCACGGGACCCAACACAGATACGCAGTATTTT
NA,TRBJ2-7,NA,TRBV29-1,CSVQSGALYEQYF,TGCAGCGTTCAAAGTGGGGCGCTCTACGAGCAGTACTTC
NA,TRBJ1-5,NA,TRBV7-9,CASSLAGDSNQPQHF,TGTGCCAGCAGCTTAGCCGGGGATAGCAATCAGCCCCAGCATTTT
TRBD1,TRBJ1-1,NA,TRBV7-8,CASSSRDRVNTEAFF,TGTGCCAGCAGCTCCCGGGACAGGGTCAACACTGAAGCTTTCTTT
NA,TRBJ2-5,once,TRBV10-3,CAIGGVLGMEETQYF,TGTGCCATCGGTGGGGTTTTAGGGATGGAAGAGACCCAGTACTTC
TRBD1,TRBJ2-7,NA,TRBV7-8,CASSRGTGGYEQYF,TGTGCCAGCAGTCGCGGGACAGGGGGCTACGAGCAGTACTTC
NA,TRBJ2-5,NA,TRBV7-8,CASFGPRGKETQYF,TGTGCCAGCTTTGGGCCGAGAGGAAAAGAGACCCAGTACTTC
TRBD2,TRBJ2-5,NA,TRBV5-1,CASSLGLASGGAQETQYF,TGCGCCAGCAGCTTGGGGCTCGCTAGCGGGGGGGCCCAAGAGACCCAGTACTTC
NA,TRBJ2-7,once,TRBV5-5,CASSWGTFPRYEQYF,TGTGCCAGCAGCTGGGGGACCTTTCCCCGATACGAGCAGTACTTC
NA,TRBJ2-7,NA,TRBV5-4,CASSNPSKAYEQYF,TGTGCCAGCAGTAACCCATCAAAGGCCTACGAGCAGTACTTC
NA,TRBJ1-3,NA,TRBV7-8,CASSRSAGTSGNTIYF,TGTGCCAGCAGCAGATCCGCAGGAACCTCTGGAAACACCATATATTTT
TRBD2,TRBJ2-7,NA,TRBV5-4,CASSARASGSSYEQYF,TGTGCCAGCAGCGCGAGGGCTAGCGGGAGCTCCTACGAGCAGTACTTC
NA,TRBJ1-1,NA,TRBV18,CASHSPALGGSYTEAFF,TGTGCCAGCCACTCACCAGCCTTGGGCGGATCATACACTGAAGCTTTCTTT
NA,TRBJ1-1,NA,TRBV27,CASSLSGTGGSLNTEAFF,TGTGCCAGCAGTTTATCAGGTACGGGCGGGTCACTGAACACTGAAGCTTTCTTT
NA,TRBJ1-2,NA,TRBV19,CASSMGGFEANYGYTF,TGTGCCAGTAGTATGGGGGGTTTCGAAGCTAACTATGGCTACACCTTC
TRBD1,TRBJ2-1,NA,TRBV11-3,CASSLDRSRDEQFF,TGTGCCAGCAGCCTGGACAGGTCTCGGGATGAGCAGTTCTTC
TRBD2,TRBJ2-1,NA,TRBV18,CASSQQRTSGGNEQFF,TGTGCCAGCTCACAACAAAGGACTAGCGGGGGAAATGAGCAGTTCTTC
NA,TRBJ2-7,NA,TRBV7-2,CASSLELGEQYF,TGTGCCAGCAGCTTAGAGTTGGGCGAGCAGTACTTC
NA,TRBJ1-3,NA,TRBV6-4,CASSETGAASGNTIYF,TGTGCCAGCAGTGAGACCGGGGCTGCCTCTGGAAACACCATATATTTT
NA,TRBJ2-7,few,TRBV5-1,CASSLAEAATHEQYF,TGCGCCAGCAGCTTGGCCGAGGCAGCTACCCACGAGCAGTACTTC
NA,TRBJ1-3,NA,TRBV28,CASSFERNTIYF,TGTGCCAGCAGTTTTGAACGAAACACCATATATTTT
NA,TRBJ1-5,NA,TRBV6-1,CASSEALLQPQHF,TGTGCCAGCAGTGAAGCCTTACTTCAGCCCCAGCATTTT